This note documents a single T cell receptor (beta chain) sequence. No antigen is known for it. Qualities for individual bases were not recorded, and no much larger clone is one base off. The trial excluded patients who had a history of autoimmune disease or who were on systemic immunosuppression. In every dose cohort, peripheral blood was drawn for TCR sequencing at baseline, cycle 4 day 1, and cycle 7 day 1. The samples were drawn from a first-in-human, open-label, multicenter phase I dose-escalation trial of ivuxolimab. Adults with locally advanced or metastatic melanoma, renal cell carcinoma, hepatocellular carcinoma or head and neck squamous cell carcinoma were enrolled in the trial. Before TCR sequencing, CD4+ and CD8+ T cells were separately sorted from peripheral blood. The cysteine opens and the phenylalanine closes a CDR3 of 13 amino acids. CDR3 DNA only is kept here, 39 bases in frame from base 1. Taken from the germline V gene (reference sequence), the CDR1 and CDR2 loops are MNHEY and SMNVEV. V is pared back by 0 bases and J by 10 bases, with 10 bases lying between the germline termini.

For sequencing of the TCRbeta CDR3 region, genomic DNA was extracted from the sorted cells. TCRbeta CDR3 regions were sequenced using the immunoSEQ Assay. TCRdb obtained this table from immuneACCESS and retained in-frame rearrangements with V and J assigned. These tables miss some clones; where compared with another copy, unresolved V genes account for less than half of the shortfall, and the remainder is unexplained. The sample table shows approximately 40,000 clones, and roughly 87% are seen once. Around 19% of the sample is held by the ten biggest clonotypes. This entry belongs to a study of OX40 agonist ivuxolimab in advanced cancers. The study in broad terms: Ivuxolimab, which targeted the costimulatory receptor OX40 (CD134), was an agonistic, fully human IgG2 monoclonal antibody. Intravenous ivuxolimab was administered to patients every 2 weeks at six dose levels: 0.01, 0.1, 0.3, 1.5, 3 and 10 mg/kg. Of the roughly 54 patients in dose escalation, about 20 had hepatocellular carcinoma, approximately 15 had melanoma, 9 had renal cell carcinoma and 9 had head and neck cancer. In the dose-escalation cohort, 70% to 85% of patients were male, and the mean age was 60 years with a range of about 20 to 79. Prior anti-PD-1, anti-PD-L1 or anti-CTLA-4 therapy was permitted, and approximately 41% of dose-escalation patients had received checkpoint inhibitors. Partial responses were achieved by three dose-escalation patients, of whom one had hepatocellular carcinoma and two had cutaneous melanoma. Peripheral TCRbeta sequencing aimed to test whether ivuxolimab altered TCR sequence diversity and caused clonal T-cell expansion. The paper describes the monotherapy dose-escalation part (N = 52 patients) of the phase I trial of ivuxolimab. The study at large found these results: Partial responders in the 0.1-3.0 mg/kg groups had among the lowest normalized peripheral clonal expansion, especially among CD8+ T cells. Antigen specificity was not determined for the clonally expanded peripheral T cells. Low levels of normalized T-cell clonal expansion were also seen in some patients who did not respond. Clonal expansion of both CD4+ and CD8+ blood T cells was observed from baseline to week 6 at doses 0.1 to 3.0 mg/kg. On average, CD8+ T cells showed more expanded clones than CD4+ T cells after ivuxolimab.

The clonotype was recovered from an adult with an advanced solid tumor such as melanoma, head and neck, liver or kidney cancer. The material was CD4+ or CD8+ T cells sorted from blood, obtained in a trial of the OX40 agonist ivuxolimab. Recombination connected TRBV27 to TRBJ2-1, with no D gene named confidently. The CDR3 protein is CASSLSSSGEQFF. The DNA sequence is TGTGCCAGCAGTTTATCTTCAAGTGGGGAGCAGTTCTTC.